What follows are 31 T cell receptor beta chains derived from one specimen sequenced in a study of blood T cell repertoires in COVID-19. Some clones are missing from TCRdb's copy, which holds only in-frame ones; the method was immunoSEQ multiplex PCR. The data show fewer than 45,000 clones, 90% to 95% seen once. The material sequenced was peripheral blood. The source of these receptors is a man between 60 and 75 years old with active or convalescent COVID-19.

The chain carries TRBV19 and TRBJ2-3; D gene unclear. With 4 bases removed from V and 2 bases from J, the gap between germline ends came to 7 bases. The CDR3 loop spans 13 amino acids. Germline loops: CDR1 LNHDA, CDR2 SQIVND (reference sequence). The CDR3 sequence is CASSTGITDTQYF. The CDR3 region has the DNA TGTGCCAGTAGTACAGGAATCACAGATACGCAGTATTTT. The whole variable domain, remainder taken from reference TRBV19 and TRBJ2-3, is DGGITQSPKYLFRKEGQNVTLSCEQNLNHDAMYWYRQDPGQGLRLIYYSQIVNDFQKGDIAEGYSVSREKKESFPLTVTSAQKNPTAFYLCASSTGITDTQYFGPGTRLTVL.

The genes are TRBV2 and TRBJ2-1; maybe TRBD2 (5 bases). There are 15 residues in the CDR3. Germline CDR1 and CDR2: SNHLY and FYNNEI. V lost 6 bases and J 4 bases, leaving 16 bases between the germline ends. The CDR3 coding sequence is TGTGCCAGCAGGCTTTCCCGGGATCGGTACAATGAGCAGTTCTTC. Its translation: CASRLSRDRYNEQFF.

This chain links TRBV25-1 with TRBJ1-2; TRBD1 matches at 7 bases. The CDR3 runs to 15 residues. J gave up 2 bases and V 4 bases, and 7 bases lay outside the gene matches. CDR1 is MGHDK and CDR2 is SYGVNS in the germline V gene. The CDR3 loop reads CASSGSTGANYGYTF. In DNA form, the CDR3 reads TGTGCCAGCAGTGGGAGCACAGGGGCAAACTATGGCTACACCTTC.

V and J are TRBV7-2 and TRBJ1-5; 9 bases align to TRBD1. Germline-derived CDR1 and CDR2 are SGHTA and FQGNSA. This CDR3 is 14 amino acids long. V shed 6 bases and J 6 bases; nucleotides not matched to a gene: 6. CDR3 nucleotides: TGTGCCAGCAGACCAACAGGGGGCGTTCAGCCCCAGCATTTT. As protein: CASRPTGGVQPQHF.

The gene calls are TRBV19 and TRBJ2-3; the match to TRBD2 covers 8 bases. This CDR3 has 16 amino acids. The germline CDR1 and CDR2 sequences are LNHDA and SQIVND (reference sequence). Trimming cost V 2 bases and J 1 base; bases outside gene matches: 5. CDR3 nucleotides: TGTGCCAGTAGTATATCGGGGGGGGCCGGCACAGATACGCAGTATTTT. Translation: CASSISGGAGTDTQYF. The entire variable domain, with the rest obtained from reference TRBV19 and TRBJ2-3, is as follows: DGGITQSPKYLFRKEGQNVTLSCEQNLNHDAMYWYRQDPGQGLRLIYYSQIVNDFQKGDIAEGYSVSREKKESFPLTVTSAQKNPTAFYLCASSISGGAGTDTQYFGPGTRLTVL.

This clone was picked up one time. Mismatch with germline at one junction end may stem from a read error. The chain uses TRBV25-1 and TRBJ1-4; TRBD1 aligns across 8 bases. Germline CDR1 is MGHDK and CDR2 is SYGVNS. The CDR3 consists of 11 residues. The CDR3 nucleotides read TGTGCCAGCAGTGAACGGCGGGACAGGCCTTTT. Translated, it gives CASSERRDRPF. Full variable domain (outside the CDR3, taken from reference TRBV25-1 and TRBJ1-4): EADIYQTPRYLVIGTGKKITLECSQTMGHDKMYWYQQDPGMELHLIHYSYGVNSTEKGDLSSESTVSRIRTEHFPLTLESARPSHTSQYLCASSERRDRPFGSGTQLSVL.

This chain joins TRBV9 and TRBJ2-2; TRBD2 matches 10 bases. The V segment lost 0 bases and the J segment 6 bases; nucleotides outside the gene matches: 8. CDR1 and CDR2 from the germline V gene are SGDLS and YYNGEE. The CDR3 totals 17 residues. The CDR3 region is CASSVVASGGASGELFF. The DNA for the CDR3 is TGTGCCAGCAGCGTAGTAGCGAGCGGGGGGGCATCCGGGGAGCTGTTTTTT.

J is TRBJ2-1 and V is TRBV11-2; D perhaps matches TRBD2 (7 bases). CDR1 is SGHAT and CDR2 is FQNNGV in the germline V gene. V lost 2 bases and J 7 bases, leaving 18 bases between the germline ends. The CDR3 loop spans 16 amino acids. The CDR3 DNA sequence: TGTGCCAGCAGCTTAAGAAATCTAGGGGGGGCGAATGAGCAGTTCTTC. As protein: CASSLRNLGGANEQFF. Together with reference TRBV11-2 and TRBJ2-1, the CDR3 gives the full variable domain: EAGVAQSPRYKIIEKRQSVAFWCNPISGHATLYWYQQILGQGPKLLIQFQNNGVVDDSQLPKDRFSAERLKGVDSTLKIQPAKLEDSAVYLCASSLRNLGGANEQFFGPGTRLTVL.

The rearrangement uses TRBV3-1 (or the pseudogene TRBV3-2) and TRBJ1-3; D is ambiguous. The V gene's germline CDR1 is LGHDT and CDR2 YNNKEL (reference sequence). V was trimmed by 0 bases and J by 0 bases, leaving 3 bases between them. There are 14 residues in the CDR3. CDR3 in DNA: TGTGCCAGCAGCCAAGACCGCTCTGGAAACACCATATATTTT. This codes for CASSQDRSGNTIYF.

The chain combines TRBV10-3 with TRBJ1-2, with 10 bases aligning to TRBD1. Trimming took 5 bases from V and 10 from J; bases not matched to a gene: 4. Germline assignment: CDR1 ENHRY and CDR2 SYGVKD. This CDR3 region has 12 residues. The CDR3 protein is CAISTGTGVYTF. The CDR3 DNA reads TGTGCCATCAGTACCGGGACAGGGGTCTACACCTTC.

This chain links TRBV19 with TRBJ1-5; the match to TRBD1 covers 11 bases. V lost 1 base and J lost 6; bases outside the gene matches: 11. The CDR3 runs to 18 residues. Per germline, CDR1 LNHDA and CDR2 SQIVND (reference sequence). CDR3 sequence: CASSIATIGQGAFQPQHF. CDR3 bases: TGTGCCAGTAGTATAGCTACGATTGGACAGGGGGCATTTCAGCCCCAGCATTTT.

V and J are TRBV3-1 (or the pseudogene TRBV3-2) and TRBJ2-1; tentatively, D is TRBD2 (7 bases). The germline V gene has CDR1 LGHDT and CDR2 YNNKEL (reference sequence). V lost 0 bases, J lost 2 bases, and 14 bases lay in between. CDR3 length equals 17 residues. CDR3 sequence reads: CASSQDLGRGPYNEQFF. The DNA of the CDR3 is TGTGCCAGCAGCCAAGATCTGGGGCGGGGGCCCTACAATGAGCAGTTCTTC.

In regard to this clone: At one end the junction does not follow the germline gene, possibly because of a read error. This CDR3 is also generated by other DNA sequences in the sample. The chain couples TRBV7-7 to TRBJ1-1; D is ambiguous. The CDR3 has 13 residues. The germline V gene has CDR1 SSHAT and CDR2 FNYEAQ (reference sequence). CDR3 residues: CASSLTVNTEAFF. The CDR3, as DNA: TGTGCTAGCAGTTTAACGGTGAACACTGAAGCTTTCTTT.

J is TRBJ1-2 and V is TRBV28; unclear D gene. Germline CDR1 and CDR2: MDHEN and SYDVKM. The CDR3 covers 13 residues. V lost 8 bases, J lost 4 bases, and 14 bases lay in between. This chain's CDR3 is CASQTGSRYGYTF. The DNA of the CDR3 is TGTGCCAGCCAAACCGGGAGCCGCTATGGCTACACCTTC.

This clone has just one count. The rearrangement uses TRBV5-4 and TRBJ2-7, with 7 bases that match TRBD1. J was trimmed by 3 bases and V by 3 bases; bases with no gene match: 6. CDR1 is SGHNT and CDR2 is YYREEE in the germline V gene (reference sequence). This CDR3 is built from 14 residues. In nucleotides, the CDR3 is TGTGCCAGCAGCTCGGGCCGACAGGGCTACGAGCAGTACTTC. This gives the protein CASSSGRQGYEQYF.

The chain carries TRBV27 and TRBJ1-2; a possible D gene is TRBD1 (6 bases). V was cut by 5 bases and J by 5 bases, with 12 bases left in between. Germline values: CDR1 MNHEY, CDR2 SMNVEV (reference sequence). The CDR3 has 13 amino acids. The CDR3: CASSGSDRYGYTF. The CDR3, as DNA: TGTGCCAGCAGTGGATCGGACAGATATGGCTACACCTTC.

The chain joins TRBV6-7 to TRBJ2-1; TRBD2 aligns across 10 bases. TRBV6-7 is given ORF status, its function remaining uncertain. J gave up 10 bases and V 9 bases, and 9 bases lay outside the gene matches. The CDR3 has 13 residues. For the CDR3, the DNA is TGTGCCAGGACAGCGGGGGGGCCTTTAGAGCAGTTCTTC. This encodes CARTAGGPLEQFF.

The CDR3 loop is CASSHSDNTDTQYF. As DNA, the CDR3 is TGCGCCAGCAGTCACTCTGATAACACAGATACGCAGTATTTT. The chain has TRBV5-1 and TRBJ2-3; D is ambiguous. CDR3 length: 14 residues. Deletions cut 5 bases from V and 2 bases from J, with 12 bases between. CDR1 and CDR2 from the germline V gene are SGHRS and YFSETQ.

This clone was observed a single time. V is TRBV9 and J is TRBJ2-1, with TRBD2 matching 8 bases. V gave up 0 bases and J gave up 4 bases; unmatched junction bases: 3. Per the germline V gene, CDR1 is SGDLS and CDR2 is YYNGEE. The CDR3 runs 15 residues. Written as DNA, the CDR3 is TGTGCCAGCAGCGTAGGGACTAGCTTTTACAATGAGCAGTTCTTC. This gives the protein CASSVGTSFYNEQFF.

The chain combines TRBV6-6 with TRBJ2-7, with D perhaps matching TRBD1 (6 bases). This CDR3 contains 14 residues. The V gene lost 6 bases and the J gene lost 3 bases, with 15 bases spanning the gap. The germline CDR1 and CDR2 sequences are MNHNY and SVGAGI (reference sequence). CDR3 residues: CASSPQGRYYEQYF. The CDR3, as DNA: TGTGCCAGCAGCCCCCAGGGGCGGTACTACGAGCAGTACTTC.

The chain has TRBV5-6 and TRBJ1-2; the D is unclear. Germline lookup yields CDR1 SGHDT and CDR2 YYEEEE. V gave up 4 bases and J gave up 3 bases, with 7 bases separating them. The CDR3 contains 12 residues. CDR3 DNA sequence: TGTGCCAGCAGCCGTACAGACTATGGCTACACCTTC. Residues: CASSRTDYGYTF. Using reference TRBV5-6 and TRBJ1-2 for the parts outside the CDR3, the full variable domain is DAGVTQSPTHLIKTRGQQVTLRCSPKSGHDTVSWYQQALGQGPQFIFQYYEEEERQRGNFPDRFSGHQFPNYSSELNVNALLLGDSALYLCASSRTDYGYTFGSGTRLTVV.

V and J are TRBV6-5 and TRBJ1-5, with D perhaps TRBD1 (6 bases). The germline V gene encodes CDR1 MNHEY and CDR2 SVGAGI. The germline V and J ends were trimmed by 5 bases and 5 bases, with 16 bases remaining between them. This CDR3 comprises 15 residues. The DNA of the CDR3 is TGTGCCAGCAGTCCCCGGGGACACGGGGATCAGCCCCAGCATTTT. Protein sequence: CASSPRGHGDQPQHF.

The sample holds one count of this clone. The chain employs TRBV19 and TRBJ1-5; TRBD1 might be the D (5 bases). Germline lookup yields CDR1 LNHDA and CDR2 SQIVND (reference sequence). There are 12 residues in the CDR3. Trimming left V 6 bases short and J 3 bases short, with 6 bases between. Here the CDR3 reads CASSRANQPQHF. In DNA form, the CDR3 reads TGTGCCAGTAGCAGGGCCAATCAGCCCCAGCATTTT.

The chain links TRBV15 to TRBJ2-7, with TRBD1 matching 12 bases. Germline V CDR1 and CDR2: LNHNV, YYDKDF (reference sequence). V gave up 1 base and J gave up 6 bases; unmatched junction bases: 10. The CDR3 loop spans 17 amino acids. This CDR3 is CATSRGFSGTGGGEQYF. The CDR3 DNA reads TGTGCCACCAGCAGAGGATTTTCCGGGACAGGGGGCGGCGAGCAGTACTTC.

V and J are TRBV6-5 and TRBJ1-6, with TRBD1 matching 7 bases. The germline CDR1 and CDR2 sequences are MNHEY and SVGAGI. The CDR3 has 14 amino acids. V lost 4 bases, J lost 6 bases, and 3 bases stayed unmatched. The CDR3 protein is CASSSHRGNSPLHF. The CDR3 DNA follows: TGTGCCAGCAGTTCCCACAGGGGTAATTCACCCCTCCACTTT.

The V gene is TRBV28, the J gene TRBJ2-7, with TRBD2 matching 11 bases. This CDR3 has 15 amino acids. The ends lost 7 bases at V and 1 base at J; junction bases unmatched: 6. Germline CDR1 MDHEN, CDR2 SYDVKM. As DNA, the CDR3 is TGTGCCAGCATCGCCGGGACTAGCGGATCCTACGAGCAGTACTTC. It translates to CASIAGTSGSYEQYF.

V usage is TRBV6-5 and J usage is TRBJ2-1, with D possibly being TRBD2 (6 bases). Looked up from germline, CDR1 is MNHEY and CDR2 is SVGAGI. This CDR3 is 16 amino acids long. V gave up 0 bases and J gave up 0 bases, with 9 bases separating them. In DNA, the CDR3 is TGTGCCAGCAGTTACTCGAACGGGGGCTCCTACAATGAGCAGTTCTTC. This codes for CASSYSNGGSYNEQFF.

The chain joins TRBV3-1 (or the pseudogene TRBV3-2) to TRBJ2-5, with D possibly being TRBD2 (7 bases). Germline V gives CDR1 LGHDT, CDR2 YNNKEL (reference sequence). Trimming stripped 4 bases from V and 4 bases from J, with 10 bases between. The CDR3 runs 13 residues. Here the CDR3 DNA reads TGTGCCAGCAGCCTTAGGGGGGGAGAGACCCAGTACTTC. Translated: CASSLRGGETQYF.

The chain uses TRBV5-6 and TRBJ2-1; tentative D call: TRBD2 (6 bases). The V end was cut by 4 bases, the J end by 8 bases, with 16 bases between. Germline-derived CDR1 and CDR2 are SGHDT and YYEEEE. The CDR3 is 14 residues long. The CDR3 here is CASSPGTGQHEQFF. The CDR3 DNA reads as TGTGCCAGCAGCCCCGGGACTGGACAACATGAGCAGTTCTTC. Full variable domain (rest looked up from reference TRBV5-6 and TRBJ2-1): DAGVTQSPTHLIKTRGQQVTLRCSPKSGHDTVSWYQQALGQGPQFIFQYYEEEERQRGNFPDRFSGHQFPNYSSELNVNALLLGDSALYLCASSPGTGQHEQFFGPGTRLTVL.

The chain couples TRBV5-1 to TRBJ2-1; TRBD2 agrees at 10 bases. The V gene end was trimmed by 3 bases and the J gene end by 0 bases; junction bases not matched to a gene: 6. The germline gives CDR1 SGHRS, CDR2 YFSETQ. The CDR3 has 17 amino acids. The CDR3 here is CASSSLAGGRSYNEQFF. DNA for the CDR3: TGCGCCAGCAGCTCCTTAGCGGGAGGCCGCTCCTACAATGAGCAGTTCTTC.

The CDR3 loop is CASSFQSGRSNTGELFF. The CDR3 nucleotides read TGTGCCAGCAGCTTCCAGAGCGGGAGGTCCAACACCGGGGAGCTGTTTTTT. V and J are TRBV7-3 and TRBJ2-2; 9 positions agree with TRBD2. Per germline, CDR1 SGHTA and CDR2 FQGTGA. V shed 3 bases, J shed 2 bases, and the junction held 7 bases outside the gene matches. This CDR3 comprises 17 residues.